Below, 29 T cell receptor beta chains from the same sample are listed, as sequenced in a study of blood T cells in healthy people across ages. A second PCR of roughly 7 to 11 cycles used a sample-barcoded 5' primer and a J-beta primer mix. Each CDR3 protein gets one entry after TCRdb re-called the 5' RACE reads with MiXCR. The sample includes some 800,000 distinct CDR3 sequences, around two fifths of them seen just once. The specimen was blood. These receptors all come from a man aged 55-75 years in good health.

The genes are TRBV20-1 and TRBJ1-1, with 8 bases that match TRBD1. Germline CDR1 reads DFQATT; CDR2 reads SNEGSKA (reference sequence). The CDR3 sequence is 15 residues long. V gave up 5 bases and J gave up 3 bases; unmatched junction bases: 11. The chain's CDR3 is CSAPGGGRGYTEAFF. As DNA, the CDR3 is TGCAGTGCTCCAGGGGGCGGAAGAGGGTACACTGAAGCTTTCTTT.

This clonotype was counted between two and nine times. The chain employs TRBV12-3 or TRBV12-4 and TRBJ2-5, with TRBD1 as a possible D gene (6 bases). CDR3 length: 15 residues. V was pared by 6 bases and J by 0 bases, with 14 bases between. The CDR3 reads CASSNDRWNQETQYF. DNA for the CDR3: TGTGCCAGCAGCAATGACAGGTGGAACCAAGAGACCCAGTACTTC.

The chain recombines TRBV6-1 with TRBJ2-6; D ambiguous. Trimming cost V 6 bases and J 0 bases, with 18 bases left between them. The V gene's germline CDR1 is MNHNS and CDR2 SASEGT. This CDR3 is built from 18 residues. In nucleotides, the CDR3 is TGTGCCAGCAGCCCACCTCCAACCCACTACTCTGGGGCCAACGTCCTGACTTTC. It yields the protein CASSPPPTHYSGANVLTF.

The sample holds a few counts of this clonotype. The chain carries TRBV5-6 and TRBJ1-2, with 8 bases fitting TRBD1. The V gene end was trimmed by 4 bases and the J gene end by 3 bases; junction bases not matched to a gene: 8. Germline V gene lookup returns CDR1 SGHDT and CDR2 YYEEEE. CDR3 length: 15 residues. This CDR3 reads CASSIGTGAYYGYTF. CDR3 in DNA: TGTGCCAGCAGCATAGGGACAGGAGCCTACTATGGCTACACCTTC.

The V and J genes are TRBV2 and TRBJ2-3; no clear D gene. V gave up 3 bases and J gave up 5 bases, with 18 bases separating them. Germline V gene lookup returns CDR1 SNHLY and CDR2 FYNNEI. The CDR3 consists of 16 residues. For the CDR3, the DNA is TGTGCCAGCAGTGATCCCGGCCCTAGGAGACAAGATACGCAGTATTTT. This translates into CASSDPGPRRQDTQYF. The complete variable domain, with remaining parts taken from reference TRBV2 and TRBJ2-3, reads EPEVTQTPSHQVTQMGQEVILRCVPISNHLYFYWYRQILGQKVEFLVSFYNNEISEKSEIFDDQFSVERPDGSNFTLKIRSTKLEDSAMYFCASSDPGPRRQDTQYFGPGTRLTVL.

The rearrangement joins TRBV20-1 to TRBJ1-1; the D gene is possibly TRBD1 (5 bases). Germline V gives CDR1 DFQATT, CDR2 SNEGSKA (reference sequence). This CDR3 spans 15 amino acids. Trimming stripped 0 bases from V and 5 bases from J, with 16 bases between. The DNA of the CDR3 is TGCAGTGCTAGAGATCGTCGGGGGTTGGGGACTGAAGCTTTCTTT. As protein: CSARDRRGLGTEAFF.

The chain combines TRBV20-1 with TRBJ1-5; D remains unclear. The germline CDR1 and CDR2 sequences are DFQATT and SNEGSKA (reference sequence). Deletions cut 0 bases from V and 0 bases from J, with 9 bases between. This CDR3 has 15 amino acids. This chain's CDR3 is CSARERRNSNQPQHF. As DNA, the CDR3 is TGCAGTGCTAGAGAGCGGAGAAATAGCAATCAGCCCCAGCATTTT.

The V gene is TRBV12-3 or TRBV12-4, the J gene TRBJ2-4, with 10 positions matching TRBD2. V lost 5 bases, J lost 15 bases, and 7 bases stayed unmatched. The CDR3 totals 12 residues. The CDR3 is CASSEAGGRLYF. Here the CDR3 DNA reads TGTGCCAGCAGTGAAGCGGGGGGGCGGCTGTACTTC.

This chain joins TRBV5-6 and TRBJ2-2; no firm D call. The germline CDR1 and CDR2 sequences are SGHDT and YYEEEE. This CDR3 has 15 residues. V shed 4 bases and J shed 2 bases, with 12 bases lying between them. The CDR3, as DNA: TGTGCCAGCAGCCCAAGGCTACTTAACACCGGGGAGCTGTTTTTT. It codes for CASSPRLLNTGELFF.

V gene TRBV14 combines with J gene TRBJ1-4, with 9 positions matching TRBD1. This CDR3 spans 15 amino acids. From germline, CDR1 is SGHDN and CDR2 FVKESK. Losses at the gene ends were 1 base for V and 5 bases for J; bases not matched to a gene: 2. CDR3 in amino acids: CASSQGTGVNEKLFF. The CDR3 nucleotides are TGTGCCAGCAGCCAAGGGACAGGGGTAAATGAAAAACTGTTTTTT.

This clonotype was counted only a few times. V usage is TRBV7-9 and J usage is TRBJ1-1; TRBD1 aligns across 8 bases. This CDR3 comprises 12 residues. Germline assignment: CDR1 SEHNR and CDR2 FQNEAQ (reference sequence). The V segment lost 4 bases and the J segment 8 bases; nucleotides outside the gene matches: 3. Here the CDR3 reads CASSWTGPEAFF. For the CDR3, the DNA is TGTGCCAGCAGCTGGACAGGGCCCGAAGCTTTCTTT.

In this sample, this clonotype turned up a few times. The rearrangement uses TRBV6-1 and TRBJ2-5; 9 positions match TRBD1. The DNA matches TRBJ2-7 better at its end, which makes the J call doubtful. CDR1 is MNHNS and CDR2 is SASEGT in the germline V gene. This CDR3 has 15 residues. DNA of the CDR3: TGTGCCAGCAGTTTCGCCGGGACAGGGATCTACGAGCAGTACTTC. Translating it yields CASSFAGTGIYEQYF.

V usage is TRBV7-9 and J usage is TRBJ2-5; no clear D gene. The CDR3 loop spans 16 amino acids. The germline V gene encodes CDR1 SEHNR and CDR2 FQNEAQ (reference sequence). V was pared by 5 bases and J by 1 base, with 17 bases between. CDR3 amino acids: CASSEAYGRPQETQYF. CDR3 coding DNA: TGTGCCAGCAGCGAGGCTTACGGCAGACCCCAAGAGACCCAGTACTTC.

This clonotype has a handful of counts. Here the CDR3 DNA reads TGTGCCAGCACTTTCGGCGGCGGTTTGAGCTATGGCTACACCTTC. This translates into CASTFGGGLSYGYTF. The rearrangement joins TRBV6-2 or TRBV6-3 to TRBJ1-2; no clear D. The V and J ends lost 7 bases and 4 bases respectively, with 19 bases between them. The CDR3 covers 15 residues. From germline, CDR1 is MNHEY and CDR2 SVGEGT.

As for this clonotype: A much larger clone lies one base from this, so it may be a read error. CDR3 coding DNA: TGTGCCAGCAGCAAAACCTACGAGCAGTTCTTC. Its translation: CASSKTYEQFF. This rearrangement joins TRBV7-9 to TRBJ2-1; no reliable D call. CDR3 length: 11 residues. The V end was cut by 5 bases, the J end by 10 bases, with 9 bases between. The germline V gene has CDR1 SEHNR and CDR2 FQNEAQ (reference sequence).

V gene TRBV18 combines with J gene TRBJ2-7, with 10 bases fitting TRBD1. Germline CDR1 KGHSH, CDR2 LQKENI. This CDR3 is 15 amino acids long. The J segment lost 3 bases and the V segment lost 3 bases, leaving 5 bases of the junction unmatched. The DNA of the CDR3 is TGTGCCAGCTCACCCGCGACAGGGGGCATCTACGAGCAGTACTTC. This encodes CASSPATGGIYEQYF.

At least ten counts were recorded for this clonotype. V gene TRBV7-3 combines with J gene TRBJ2-1; the D gene is possibly TRBD2 (6 bases). Germline V gives CDR1 SGHTA, CDR2 FQGTGA. The V gene lost 3 bases and the J gene lost 5 bases, with 8 bases spanning the gap. CDR3 length equals 13 residues. In nucleotides, the CDR3 is TGTGCCAGCAGCTTCGGCGGGAACAATGAGCAGTTCTTC. Its protein product is CASSFGGNNEQFF.

This clonotype occurred a few times. This chain joins TRBV20-1 and TRBJ1-2, with D uncertain. With 5 bases removed from V and 2 bases from J, the gap between germline ends came to 15 bases. The germline gives CDR1 DFQATT, CDR2 SNEGSKA (reference sequence). The CDR3 runs 14 residues. The CDR3 DNA sequence: TGCAGTGCTCCAACCGCCCTGGGGAACTATGGCTACACCTTC. It is translated as CSAPTALGNYGYTF.

Here the CDR3 reads CATSRRQGEDSPLHF. The CDR3 DNA reads TGTGCCACCAGCAGAAGACAGGGGGAAGATTCACCCCTCCACTTT. The chain is built from TRBV15 and TRBJ1-6, with 9 bases that match TRBD1. CDR1 and CDR2 (germline): LNHNV, YYDKDF (reference sequence). Unmatched junction bases numbered 4, after V lost 2 bases and J lost 8 bases. The CDR3 sequence is 15 residues long.

V and J are TRBV12-3 or TRBV12-4 and TRBJ2-5, with 7 nucleotides matching TRBD2. After removal of 3 bases from V and 1 base from J, the junction contained 5 bases not matched to a gene. This CDR3 has 15 amino acids. CDR3 amino acids: CASSFQTGGQETQYF. CDR3 coding DNA: TGTGCCAGCAGTTTTCAGACGGGGGGCCAAGAGACCCAGTACTTC.

The V gene is TRBV20-1, the J gene TRBJ2-7; TRBD2 agrees at 7 bases. This CDR3 spans 15 amino acids. J gave up 4 bases and V 5 bases, and 14 bases lay outside the gene matches. Germline assignment: CDR1 DFQATT and CDR2 SNEGSKA (reference sequence). The CDR3 sequence is CSAEGSETGGYEQYF. CDR3 nucleotide sequence: TGCAGTGCTGAGGGGTCCGAGACGGGAGGTTACGAGCAGTACTTC.

This chain uses TRBV7-3 with TRBJ2-2; 7 positions agree with TRBD2. There are 14 residues in the CDR3. V lost 8 bases and J lost 0; bases outside the gene matches: 3. The germline V gene encodes CDR1 SGHTA and CDR2 FQGTGA. The CDR3 nucleotides read TGTGCCAGCGGCGGGGGACCGAACACCGGGGAGCTGTTTTTT. Translation gives CASGGGPNTGELFF.

This chain links TRBV7-2 with TRBJ2-5; 7 positions agree with TRBD1. Germline loops: CDR1 SGHTA, CDR2 FQGNSA. This CDR3 region has 15 residues. V shed 0 bases, J shed 11 bases, and the junction held 12 bases outside the gene matches. The CDR3 spells CASSLAGGADNEQYF. In DNA form, the CDR3 reads TGTGCCAGCAGCTTAGCAGGGGGCGCCGACAATGAGCAGTACTTC. The entire variable domain, with the rest obtained from reference TRBV7-2 and TRBJ2-5, is as follows: GAGVSQSPSNKVTEKGKDVELRCDPISGHTALYWYRQSLGQGLEFLIYFQGNSAPDKSGLPSDRFSAERTGGSVSTLTIQRTQQEDSAVYLCASSLAGGADNEQYFGPGTRLLVL.

The chain links TRBV20-1 to TRBJ2-4; perhaps TRBD1 as D (6 bases). TRBJ2-7 matches the DNA end more closely, so the J call is doubtful. This CDR3 comprises 11 residues. Germline loops: CDR1 DFQATT, CDR2 SNEGSKA (reference sequence). The CDR3 sequence is CSARVTGEQYF. CDR3 bases: TGCAGTGCTAGAGTGACAGGCGAGCAGTACTTC.

This clonotype was detected only a few times. The rearrangement joins TRBV7-2 to TRBJ1-5; perhaps TRBD1 as D (5 bases). The CDR3 loop spans 15 amino acids. Looked up from germline, CDR1 is SGHTA and CDR2 is FQGNSA. V was shortened by 1 base and J by 7 bases, with 14 bases between the two germline ends. The CDR3 loop reads CASSLEGQGSQPQHF. CDR3 nucleotide sequence: TGTGCCAGCAGCTTAGAAGGGCAGGGTAGCCAGCCCCAGCATTTT.

This clonotype turned up a few times. V is TRBV29-1 and J is TRBJ2-4; D unclear. This CDR3 comprises 15 residues. V shed 4 bases and J shed 0 bases, with 13 bases lying between them. Germline CDR1 reads SQVTM; CDR2 reads ANQGSEA. The CDR3 region is CSVVESLLAKNIQYF. DNA for the CDR3: TGCAGCGTTGTTGAGAGTTTACTAGCCAAAAACATTCAGTACTTC.

The genes are TRBV2 and TRBJ1-2; D might be TRBD1 (5 bases). The V end lost 4 bases, the J end lost 4 bases, and 19 bases lay between the germline ends. This CDR3 comprises 16 residues. Germline CDR1 reads SNHLY; CDR2 reads FYNNEI. This CDR3 reads CASSAPQGKDGYGYTF. The CDR3 nucleotides are TGTGCCAGCAGTGCCCCGCAGGGTAAGGACGGCTATGGCTACACCTTC.

The sample holds a few counts of this clonotype. The rearrangement joins TRBV4-3 to TRBJ2-3; maybe TRBD2 (7 bases). The germline V gene encodes CDR1 LGHNA and CDR2 YSLEER. CDR3 length equals 15 residues. Trimming took off 3 bases at V and 6 bases at J, with 16 bases between the two ends. The CDR3 nucleotides read TGCGCCAGCAGCCACGGGGGGCGCGCAGTTGATACGCAGTATTTT. Its translation is CASSHGGRAVDTQYF.

In its sample, this clonotype was seen a few times. The V and J genes are TRBV2 and TRBJ2-7, with no clear D. CDR3 size: 13 residues. Looked up from germline, CDR1 is SNHLY and CDR2 is FYNNEI. V lost 5 bases to trimming and J lost 4 bases, with 12 bases between them. The DNA for the CDR3 is TGTGCCAGCAGTACCACGACTCGTTACGAGCAGTACTTC. It encodes CASSTTTRYEQYF.